These 12 T cell receptor beta chains came from one sample sequenced in a study of identical twins. TCRdb reprocessed the 5' RACE reads via MiXCR and lists one record per CDR3 protein. Of fewer than 550,000 distinct CDR3 sequences in the sample, about 15% were seen once. This sample also appeared in a second study, on yellow fever vaccine responses in identical twins.

Input material: CD4+ T cells sorted from blood. The receptor set was obtained from a woman between 18 and 30 years old in good health.

V gene TRBV20-1 combines with J gene TRBJ2-1; TRBD2 aligns across 9 bases. Germline values: CDR1 DFQATT, CDR2 SNEGSKA (reference sequence). CDR3 length equals 14 residues. The V and J ends lost 3 bases and 5 bases, in that order; junction bases with no gene match: 5. In DNA, the CDR3 is TGCAGTGCTAGCATGACTAGCGGAAACAATGAGCAGTTCTTC. It codes for CSASMTSGNNEQFF.

As DNA, the CDR3 is TGTGCCAGCAGCTTAAGTAGCGGGACCGGGGAGCTGTTTTTT. Translating gives CASSLSSGTGELFF. This rearrangement joins TRBV7-3 to TRBJ2-2; the match to TRBD2 covers 7 bases. This CDR3 is 14 amino acids long. V shed 1 base, J shed 5 bases, and the junction held 1 base outside the gene matches. Germline V gene sequence: CDR1 SGHTA, CDR2 FQGTGA.

This chain joins TRBV7-8 and TRBJ2-1; a possible D gene is TRBD1 (5 bases). V dropped 4 bases and J dropped 4 bases, with 11 bases sitting between them. Germline assignment: CDR1 SGHVS and CDR2 FQNEAQ. There are 14 residues in the CDR3. The CDR3 loop is CASSSTTEYNEQFF. In DNA, the CDR3 is TGTGCCAGCAGCTCCACGACAGAATACAATGAGCAGTTCTTC.

This clonotype was counted between two and nine times. The V call is TRBV18, the J call TRBJ2-7; 13 bases align to TRBD2. Germline V lookup: CDR1 KGHSH, CDR2 LQKENI. V shed 7 bases and J 1 base; nucleotides not matched to a gene: 4. The CDR3 covers 15 residues. In DNA, the CDR3 is TGTGCCAGCTTCCCGGGACTAGCGGGGTCCTACGAGCAGTACTTC. Protein product: CASFPGLAGSYEQYF.

The chain combines TRBV28 with TRBJ2-1; 7 bases align to TRBD1. Per the germline V gene, CDR1 is MDHEN and CDR2 is SYDVKM. V lost 7 bases and J lost 3; bases outside the gene matches: 6. The CDR3 has 14 amino acids. The CDR3 region has the DNA TGTGCCAGCACCCCAGGGGGATACTACAATGAGCAGTTCTTC. Translating gives CASTPGGYYNEQFF.

The CDR3 loop reads CASSYGSYEQYF. The CDR3 DNA reads as TGTGCCAGCAGCTACGGATCGTACGAGCAGTACTTC. The rearrangement joins TRBV7-9 to TRBJ2-7, with D unclear. Trimming took off 4 bases at V and 4 bases at J, with 8 bases between the two ends. The CDR3 loop spans 12 amino acids. The germline CDR1 and CDR2 sequences are SEHNR and FQNEAQ (reference sequence).

This sequence joins TRBV20-1 and TRBJ1-2; 9 positions agree with TRBD1. V lost 5 bases and J lost 2; bases outside the gene matches: 3. This CDR3 comprises 13 residues. CDR1 and CDR2 (germline): DFQATT, SNEGSKA (reference sequence). The CDR3 loop is CSASGQGNYGYTF. DNA of the CDR3: TGCAGTGCTTCGGGACAGGGAAACTATGGCTACACCTTC.

The chain joins TRBV6-5 to TRBJ2-2, with a weak D call TRBD2 (5 bases). The CDR3 is 15 residues long. The germline CDR1 and CDR2 sequences are MNHEY and SVGAGI. Trimming left V 4 bases short and J 5 bases short, with 14 bases between. In DNA, the CDR3 is TGTGCCAGCAGTTCGAGCGGATGGTGGACCGGGGAGCTGTTTTTT. Encoded protein: CASSSSGWWTGELFF.

In its sample, this clonotype was seen a few times. This chain links TRBV10-3 with TRBJ2-7; TRBD2 agrees at 9 bases. The CDR3 has 15 amino acids. Trimming at V came to 2 bases and at J to 2 bases, leaving 4 bases not matched to a gene. Germline CDR1 ENHRY, CDR2 SYGVKD. CDR3 residues: CAISETGTSTYEQYV. The CDR3 nucleotides are TGTGCCATCAGTGAGACAGGGACTAGCACCTACGAGCAGTACGTC.

The rearrangement joins TRBV15 to TRBJ2-2, with 12 bases that match TRBD1. The V gene end was trimmed by 0 bases and the J gene end by 6 bases; junction bases not matched to a gene: 5. CDR3 length equals 17 residues. The germline gives CDR1 LNHNV, CDR2 YYDKDF (reference sequence). The CDR3 is CATSREPGQGAAGELFF. CDR3 DNA: TGTGCCACCAGCAGAGAACCGGGACAGGGGGCCGCCGGGGAGCTGTTTTTT.

This clonotype was counted only a few times. This CDR3 is CSARDGRSYGYTF. CDR3 bases: TGCAGTGCTAGAGATGGGCGGAGCTATGGCTACACCTTC. The rearrangement joins TRBV20-1 to TRBJ1-2, with D unresolved. There are 13 residues in the CDR3. The ends were cut back, 0 bases at V and 4 bases at J, with 9 bases in the middle. Germline values: CDR1 DFQATT, CDR2 SNEGSKA (reference sequence).

The table lists this clonotype with a few counts. The chain recombines TRBV3-1 with TRBJ2-3; the D is unclear. The CDR3 is 15 residues long. Germline V gives CDR1 LGHDT, CDR2 YNNKEL (reference sequence). V lost 2 bases and J 6 bases, leaving 15 bases between the germline ends. The CDR3 bases are TGTGCCAGCAGCCAATTTCGTGGGATCGGGGATACGCAGTATTTT. Encoded protein: CASSQFRGIGDTQYF.